These T cell receptor beta chains were read from a single sample in a study of T-cell memory formation after mild COVID-19. TCRdb processed the 5' RACE reads anew with MiXCR; each CDR3 protein has one entry. The sample yields hundreds of thousands of distinct CDR3 sequences, around a sixth seen once. Sequencing was done on a sample of PBMCs or a T cell subset sorted from them (not recorded which). Receptor source: an adult woman who had mild COVID-19 (a few samples of this study predate the infection). Cell type and time point are not known. CDR3s include the opening cysteine and the closing phenylalanine or tryptophan. The order of the fields is J gene, V gene, D gene, clone size, CDR3 protein, CDR3 DNA. The D gene is left open where the match is weak. Only some rows state a clone size, as once, few, many or a class for expanded clones.

TRBJ2-1 | TRBV7-9 | NA | NA | CASSPKVFLYNEQFF | TGTGCCAGCAGCCCCAAAGTATTTTTGTACAATGAGCAGTTCTTC
TRBJ2-7 | TRBV6-5 | NA | many | CASRQGYEQYF | TGTGCCAGCAGACAGGGCTACGAGCAGTACTTC
TRBJ2-4 | TRBV5-6 | TRBD1 | few | CASSLLGQTNIQYF | TGTGCCAGCAGCTTATTGGGACAGACAAACATTCAGTACTTC
TRBJ2-5 | TRBV5-4 | TRBD2 | many | CASSRGLAGQETQYF | TGTGCCAGCAGCCGGGGACTAGCGGGGCAAGAGACCCAGTACTTC
TRBJ2-5 | TRBV12-3/TRBV12-4 | TRBD1 | NA | CASSFNGTGETQYF | TGTGCCAGCAGTTTTAATGGGACAGGGGAGACCCAGTACTTC
TRBJ1-6 | TRBV7-9 | NA | few | CASSQYRNSPLHF | TGTGCCAGCAGCCAATACAGGAATTCACCCCTCCACTTT
TRBJ1-2 | TRBV4-1 | NA | NA | CASSQGPGWSYGYTF | TGCGCCAGCAGCCAAGGCCCGGGATGGAGCTATGGCTACACCTTC
TRBJ1-2 | TRBV4-1 | NA | NA | CASSQDRGGYGYTF | TGCGCCAGCAGCCAAGACAGGGGAGGCTATGGCTACACCTTC
TRBJ1-2 | TRBV10-2 | NA | few | CASRVGGHGYTF | TGCGCCAGCAGAGTTGGGGGGCATGGCTACACCTTC
TRBJ2-2 | TRBV12-3/TRBV12-4 | TRBD1 | NA | CASSLRQGASGELFF | TGTGCCAGCAGTTTAAGACAGGGGGCGTCCGGGGAGCTGTTTTTT
TRBJ2-2 | TRBV5-1 | NA | NA | CASSSGGGRELFF | TGCGCCAGCAGCTCCGGCGGGGGCCGGGAGCTGTTTTTT
TRBJ2-5 | TRBV24-1 | TRBD2 | NA | CATSALGLAGRETQYF | TGTGCCACCAGTGCCCTTGGGCTAGCGGGGAGAGAGACCCAGTACTTC
TRBJ2-7 | TRBV10-3 | NA | NA | CAIRGADGAYEQYF | TGTGCCATCAGGGGAGCAGATGGAGCCTACGAGCAGTACTTC
TRBJ2-3 | TRBV20-1 | NA | few | CSARDWGTSTDTQYF | TGCAGTGCTAGAGATTGGGGGACTAGCACAGATACGCAGTATTTT
TRBJ2-3 | TRBV5-6 | NA | few | CASSLSMSDTQYF | TGTGCCAGCAGCTTGTCGATGTCAGATACGCAGTATTTT
TRBJ2-7 | TRBV3-1 | NA | NA | CASSQDQGTAYEQYF | TGTGCCAGCAGCCAAGATCAGGGGACGGCCTACGAGCAGTACTTC
TRBJ2-5 | TRBV15 | TRBD2 | NA | CATSTFTGTSGGEQETQYF | TGTGCCACCAGCACTTTCACCGGGACTAGCGGAGGGGAACAAGAGACCCAGTACTTC
TRBJ2-1 | TRBV5-1 | TRBD1 | few | CASSLAEGPGTDYYNEQFF | TGCGCCAGCAGCTTGGCCGAGGGTCCTGGGACAGATTACTACAATGAGCAGTTCTTC
TRBJ1-1 | TRBV9 | TRBD1 | few | CASSVGQGYTEAFF | TGTGCCAGCAGCGTAGGACAGGGGTACACTGAAGCTTTCTTT
TRBJ2-7 | TRBV15 | NA | NA | CATIPGRLGEQYF | TGTGCCACGATACCGGGCCGCTTGGGCGAGCAGTACTTC
TRBJ2-5 | TRBV5-1 | TRBD1 | NA | CASSGRDRVDEETQYF | TGCGCCAGCAGCGGCCGGGACAGGGTCGATGAAGAGACCCAGTACTTC
TRBJ1-2 | TRBV6-2/TRBV6-3 | NA | NA | CASSRDGGYTF | TGTGCCAGCAGCCGAGATGGAGGCTACACCTTC
TRBJ2-7 | TRBV7-2 | NA | few | CASSLVGPSSYEQYF | TGTGCCAGCAGCTTAGTCGGTCCTAGCTCCTACGAGCAGTACTTC
TRBJ2-5 | TRBV5-1 | NA | NA | CASSWGPETETQYF | TGCGCCAGCAGCTGGGGCCCTGAGACAGAGACCCAGTACTTC
TRBJ1-2 | TRBV29-1 | NA | NA | CSVVPGTMGYTF | TGCAGCGTTGTACCCGGGACCATGGGCTACACCTTC
TRBJ1-1 | TRBV6-6 | NA | few | CASSYPPGLDTEAFF | TGTGCCAGCAGTTACCCCCCAGGGCTCGACACTGAAGCTTTCTTT
TRBJ2-7 | TRBV12-3/TRBV12-4 | TRBD2 | NA | CASSFNGLAGGEQYF | TGTGCCAGCAGTTTTAATGGACTAGCGGGAGGCGAGCAGTACTTC
TRBJ2-7 | TRBV5-6 | NA | NA | CASSLLSPSYEQYF | TGTGCCAGCAGCTTGTTGTCACCTTCCTACGAGCAGTACTTC
TRBJ1-2 | TRBV5-5 | TRBD1 | few | CASSSSRDSAYGYTF | TGTGCCAGCAGCTCCTCTCGGGACAGCGCTTATGGCTACACCTTC